Following are 26 T cell receptor beta chains from one sample sequenced in a study of glioma-infiltrating T cells after dendritic cell vaccination. The table came from immunoSEQ multiplex PCR; TCRdb's copy has only in-frame clones and leaves some out. The sample lists roughly 100,000 clones, roughly 80% occurring once. The sample consisted of blood, taken before dendritic cell vaccination. The receptor source for this set is a human donor with glioblastoma.

The chain has TRBV5-6 and TRBJ1-2; 9 bases fit TRBD1. CDR1 SGHDT and CDR2 YYEEEE come from the germline V gene. The CDR3 extends over 15 amino acids. V was clipped by 4 bases and J by 7 bases; unmatched bases: 11. CDR3 residues: CASSTWDRVGIGYTF. The CDR3, as DNA: TGTGCCAGCAGCACCTGGGACAGGGTAGGGATTGGCTACACCTTC.

CDR3 nucleotide sequence: TGTGCCAGTAGTATTCAGGGTCCTAACTATGGCTACACCTTC. Its protein is CASSIQGPNYGYTF. This sequence joins TRBV19 and TRBJ1-2; weak D call: TRBD1 (5 bases). V lost 3 bases and J 0 bases, leaving 8 bases between the germline ends. Looked up from germline, CDR1 is LNHDA and CDR2 is SQIVND (reference sequence). The CDR3 is made up of 14 amino acids.

The V and J genes are TRBV9 and TRBJ2-3, with 12 bases matching TRBD2. The J segment lost 3 bases and the V segment lost 4 bases, leaving 9 bases of the junction unmatched. The V gene's germline CDR1 is SGDLS and CDR2 YYNGEE. The CDR3 has 17 residues. The CDR3 DNA reads as TGTGCCAGCAGCCCAGTTACTAGCGGGGGGTGGACAGATACGCAGTATTTT. It codes for CASSPVTSGGWTDTQYF.

This chain joins TRBV7-2 and TRBJ2-2, with TRBD1 matching 11 bases. J gave up 6 bases and V 5 bases, and 5 bases lay outside the gene matches. Germline V gives CDR1 SGHTA, CDR2 FQGNSA. This CDR3 comprises 15 residues. CDR3 region: CASSIGQGAAGELFF. CDR3 coding DNA: TGTGCCAGCAGCATCGGACAGGGGGCGGCCGGGGAGCTGTTTTTT. Combining the CDR3 with reference TRBV7-2 and TRBJ2-2 gives the whole variable domain GAGVSQSPSNKVTEKGKDVELRCDPISGHTALYWYRQSLGQGLEFLIYFQGNSAPDKSGLPSDRFSAERTGGSVSTLTIQRTQQEDSAVYLCASSIGQGAAGELFFGEGSRLTVL.

The J gene is TRBJ1-1, the V gene TRBV18; D may be TRBD1 (5 bases). The V end lost 4 bases, the J end lost 1 base, and 10 bases lay between the germline ends. CDR1 KGHSH and CDR2 LQKENI come from the germline V gene. CDR3 size: 14 residues. CDR3 DNA sequence: TGTGCCAGCTCACGCCTCACAGGGAACACTGAAGCTTTCTTT. This codes for CASSRLTGNTEAFF.

The gene calls are TRBV7-2 and TRBJ2-3; D is possibly TRBD2 (5 bases). The germline V gene encodes CDR1 SGHTA and CDR2 FQGNSA. The CDR3 contains 12 residues. The V gene lost 8 bases and the J gene lost 2 bases, with 8 bases spanning the gap. The DNA of the CDR3 is TGTGCCAGCGGGAGTACCACAGATACGCAGTATTTT. Its protein product is CASGSTTDTQYF.

The chain has TRBV5-1 and TRBJ1-1, with D tentatively TRBD1 (5 bases). The CDR3 length is 13 residues. Trimming removed 5 bases at V and 8 bases at J, with 16 bases between. CDR1 SGHRS and CDR2 YFSETQ come from the germline V gene. The DNA of the CDR3 is TGCGCCAGCAGGCGGGACGGAGCCGCCGAAGCTTTCTTT. Translating gives CASRRDGAAEAFF.

The V gene is TRBV7-3, the J gene TRBJ2-5, with no clear D. The CDR3 is made up of 13 amino acids. Trimming took 0 bases from V and 2 from J, leaving 4 bases between them. CDR1 is SGHTA and CDR2 is FQGTGA in the germline V gene. Here the CDR3 DNA reads TGTGCCAGCAGCTTAACTCCGCAAGAGACCCAGTACTTC. As protein: CASSLTPQETQYF.

This chain connects TRBV11-3 to TRBJ2-5, with a weak D call TRBD2 (6 bases). CDR1 is SGHNT, CDR2 YENEEA, per germline. Deletions cut 0 bases from V and 7 bases from J, with 12 bases between. The CDR3 loop spans 14 amino acids. CDR3 residues: CASSLDPRGRTQYF. The DNA for the CDR3 is TGTGCCAGCAGCTTAGATCCCCGGGGGAGGACCCAGTACTTC.

The rearrangement uses TRBV7-3 and TRBJ2-2; possible D gene TRBD2, 6 bases. V shed 5 bases and J shed 6 bases, with 13 bases lying between them. The CDR3 runs to 14 residues. The V gene's germline CDR1 is SGHTA and CDR2 FQGTGA. The CDR3 reads CASSQTGGAGELFF. Written as DNA, the CDR3 is TGTGCCAGCAGCCAAACCGGGGGAGCCGGGGAGCTGTTTTTT.

The chain is built from TRBV5-4 and TRBJ2-2; tentative D call: TRBD2 (6 bases). CDR3 size: 16 residues. Germline CDR1 is SGHNT and CDR2 is YYREEE (reference sequence). Trimming removed 4 bases from V and 1 base from J, with 14 bases in between. The CDR3 region is CASSPAGGVNTGELFF. The CDR3 bases are TGTGCCAGCAGCCCAGCTGGCGGGGTGAACACCGGGGAGCTGTTTTTT.

The J gene is TRBJ1-6, the V gene TRBV19; 8 bases map to TRBD1. The CDR3 loop spans 15 amino acids. Germline loops: CDR1 LNHDA, CDR2 SQIVND (reference sequence). V lost 10 bases to trimming and J lost 0 bases; unmatched junction nucleotides: 5. For the CDR3, the DNA is TGTGCCACGAGGACAGGGAGCTCCTATAATTCACCCCTCCACTTT. Residues: CATRTGSSYNSPLHF.

The rearrangement uses TRBV5-4 and TRBJ2-5; 9 bases map to TRBD1. CDR1 and CDR2 (germline): SGHNT, YYREEE (reference sequence). The CDR3 runs 14 residues. V lost 4 bases to trimming and J lost 3 bases; unmatched junction nucleotides: 4. CDR3 sequence: CASSTGTGKETQYF. CDR3 nucleotides: TGTGCCAGCAGCACCGGGACAGGGAAAGAGACCCAGTACTTC.

This clone occurred once. The chain couples TRBV7-3 to TRBJ1-1, with D perhaps TRBD1 (5 bases). CDR1 is SGHTA, CDR2 FQGTGA, per germline. V was clipped by 5 bases and J by 0 bases, with 10 bases between them. The CDR3 spans 14 residues. The CDR3 DNA is TGTGCCAGCAGCCCTGGGGCCCTGAACACTGAAGCTTTCTTT. It codes for CASSPGALNTEAFF.

This clone was seen a handful of times. This sequence joins TRBV10-1 and TRBJ1-2; 7 nucleotides agree with TRBD1. V was pared by 0 bases and J by 7 bases, with 2 bases of the junction left unmatched. Germline-derived CDR1 and CDR2 are WNHNN and SYGVQD (reference sequence). The CDR3 has 13 amino acids. The CDR3 sequence: CASSESTGTGYTF. The CDR3 nucleotides read TGCGCCAGCAGTGAGTCGACAGGGACTGGCTACACCTTC.

The V gene is TRBV7-9, the J gene TRBJ2-3, with a possible D match to TRBD2 (6 bases). Trimming took 1 base from V and 1 from J, leaving 9 bases between them. Germline loops: CDR1 SEHNR, CDR2 FQNEAQ (reference sequence). The CDR3 consists of 15 residues. The CDR3 is CASSLEGLRTDTQYF. The DNA for the CDR3 is TGTGCCAGCAGCTTAGAGGGACTGCGCACAGATACGCAGTATTTT.

The count of this clone is one. The genes are TRBV29-1 and TRBJ1-1, with D tentatively TRBD1 (5 bases). V was trimmed by 7 bases and J by 6 bases, leaving 15 bases between them. Per the germline V gene, CDR1 is SQVTM and CDR2 is ANQGSEA. This CDR3 comprises 12 residues. The CDR3 reads CSAQGGGAEAFF. The CDR3 DNA reads as TGCAGCGCTCAGGGTGGTGGCGCTGAAGCTTTCTTT.

The chain is built from TRBV30 and TRBJ1-5; D might be TRBD1 (6 bases). Germline CDR1 GTSNPN, CDR2 SVGIG (reference sequence). The CDR3 covers 13 residues. V was pared by 4 bases and J by 1 base, with 8 bases between. The CDR3 bases are TGTGCCTGGAATGGACAGAGCAATCAGCCCCAGCATTTT. Amino acids: CAWNGQSNQPQHF.

This clone was detected once. The chain has TRBV7-9 and TRBJ2-1, with a weak D call TRBD1 (6 bases). The CDR3 sequence is 15 residues long. Germline CDR1 and CDR2: SEHNR and FQNEAQ (reference sequence). Trimming cost V 6 bases and J 0 bases, with 12 bases left between them. The CDR3 protein is CASSFRQDSYNEQFF. The CDR3 DNA reads as TGTGCCAGCAGTTTTCGACAGGACTCCTACAATGAGCAGTTCTTC. The full variable domain, its missing parts supplied by reference TRBV7-9 and TRBJ2-1, is DTGVSQNPRHKITKRGQNVTFRCDPISEHNRLYWYRQTLGQGPEFLTYFQNEAQLEKSRLLSDRFSAERPKGSFSTLEIQRTEQGDSAMYLCASSFRQDSYNEQFFGPGTRLTVL.

The V gene is TRBV5-4, the J gene TRBJ2-5; 7 nucleotides agree with TRBD1. After removal of 4 bases from V and 5 bases from J, the junction contained 8 bases not matched to a gene. Germline CDR1 reads SGHNT; CDR2 reads YYREEE (reference sequence). CDR3 length: 14 amino acids. The CDR3 here is CASSLGGSGETQYF. The CDR3 DNA follows: TGTGCCAGCAGCCTAGGGGGCTCGGGGGAGACCCAGTACTTC.

The CDR3 is CASSLTGSGEQYF. CDR3 coding DNA: TGTGCCAGCAGCTTAACAGGGTCGGGCGAGCAGTACTTC. The chain has TRBV7-2 and TRBJ2-7; TRBD1 might be the D (6 bases). V was clipped by 2 bases and J by 6 bases, with 11 bases between them. In germline, CDR1 is SGHTA, CDR2 FQGNSA. CDR3 length: 13 residues.

The chain joins TRBV5-1 to TRBJ2-2, with 9 bases aligning to TRBD1. The CDR3 loop spans 16 amino acids. J lost 3 bases, V lost 0 bases, and 3 bases had no gene match. CDR1 is SGHRS, CDR2 YFSETQ, per germline. The chain's CDR3 is CASSLAGQGYTGELFF. The DNA of the CDR3 is TGCGCCAGCAGCTTGGCCGGACAGGGGTACACCGGGGAGCTGTTTTTT.

The chain employs TRBV19 and TRBJ1-5, with 8 bases identical to TRBD1. With V trimmed by 5 bases and J by 5 bases, 8 bases remained unmatched. The CDR3 runs 15 residues. CDR1 LNHDA and CDR2 SQIVND come from the germline V gene (reference sequence). This CDR3 is CASSYGQGFDQPQHF. In DNA form, the CDR3 reads TGTGCCAGTAGTTATGGACAGGGCTTCGATCAGCCCCAGCATTTT.

The CDR3 region is CASSSGRTDTQYF. CDR3 DNA sequence: TGTGCCAGTAGTAGCGGGCGGACAGATACGCAGTATTTT. The J gene is TRBJ2-3, the V gene TRBV19, with D maybe TRBD2 (5 bases). Germline CDR1 reads LNHDA; CDR2 reads SQIVND (reference sequence). The V and J ends lost 4 bases and 3 bases respectively, with 8 bases between them. The CDR3 sequence is 13 residues long.

This clone came up a few times. The gene calls are TRBV19 and TRBJ2-2, with TRBD2 matching 10 bases. V dropped 2 bases and J dropped 9; count of bases not matched to a gene: 12. CDR1 and CDR2 (germline): LNHDA, SQIVND (reference sequence). The CDR3 consists of 17 residues. In nucleotides, the CDR3 is TGTGCCAGTAGTATATTCCTAGCGGGGGCCCCAGGGAGGGAGCTGTTTTTT. Protein product: CASSIFLAGAPGRELFF.

The V call is TRBV7-9, the J call TRBJ2-4; D is possibly TRBD1 (5 bases). Germline V lookup: CDR1 SEHNR, CDR2 FQNEAQ (reference sequence). V was shortened by 4 bases and J by 0 bases, with 16 bases between the two germline ends. The CDR3 covers 17 residues. The CDR3 nucleotides read TGTGCCAGCAGCTACAAAAAAGGGGATCTAGCCAAAAACATTCAGTACTTC. Protein: CASSYKKGDLAKNIQYF. The full variable domain, rest sourced from reference TRBV7-9 and TRBJ2-4, is DTGVSQNPRHKITKRGQNVTFRCDPISEHNRLYWYRQTLGQGPEFLTYFQNEAQLEKSRLLSDRFSAERPKGSFSTLEIQRTEQGDSAMYLCASSYKKGDLAKNIQYFGAGTRLSVL.